Each of the 24 T cell receptor beta chains below was sequenced from the same sample in a study of shared clonotypes between healthy human individuals. Measured with immunoSEQ multiplex PCR; TCRdb has only the in-frame clones, and not every one. Here the sample spans roughly 2.6 million clones, 90% to 95% being singletons. Sequencing was performed on naive CD4+ T cells sorted from blood. Subset in this sample: CD45RA+ positively selected. These receptors were taken from a young man in good health.

The chain employs TRBV20-1 and TRBJ1-1, with 7 bases identical to TRBD1. The V gene end was trimmed by 2 bases and the J gene end by 8 bases; junction bases not matched to a gene: 2. Germline CDR1 is DFQATT and CDR2 is SNEGSKA (reference sequence). This CDR3 contains 11 residues. The CDR3 sequence: CSARQDREAFF. The CDR3 DNA is TGCAGTGCTAGACAGGACAGGGAAGCTTTCTTT.

The V call is TRBV4-2, the J call TRBJ2-3; TRBD1 matches at 10 bases. The CDR3 is made up of 14 amino acids. The ends lost 4 bases at V and 4 bases at J; junction bases unmatched: 2. Germline values: CDR1 LGHNA, CDR2 YNFKEQ. The CDR3 DNA follows: TGTGCCAGCAGCCGGGACAGGGGCTCAGATACGCAGTATTTT. It specifies CASSRDRGSDTQYF.

This clone appeared a single time. The V and J genes are TRBV5-6 and TRBJ2-1; 9 nucleotides align to TRBD1. The length of the CDR3 is 15 residues. J lost 2 bases, V lost 4 bases, and 4 bases had no gene match. Germline V gene sequence: CDR1 SGHDT, CDR2 YYEEEE. CDR3 loop: CASSEDRGPYNEQFF. CDR3 nucleotides: TGTGCCAGCAGCGAGGACAGGGGCCCCTACAATGAGCAGTTCTTC. Based on the CDR3 plus reference TRBV5-6 and TRBJ2-1, the full variable domain is DAGVTQSPTHLIKTRGQQVTLRCSPKSGHDTVSWYQQALGQGPQFIFQYYEEEERQRGNFPDRFSGHQFPNYSSELNVNALLLGDSALYLCASSEDRGPYNEQFFGPGTRLTVL.

To note about this clone: Other DNA variants within this sample encode the same CDR3. The DNA of the CDR3 is TGCGCCAGCAGCTTGGAAGCAGGAAATGAAAAACTGTTTTTT. Amino acids: CASSLEAGNEKLFF. The genes are TRBV5-1 and TRBJ1-4, with unresolved D. The CDR3 contains 14 residues. Germline V gene data show CDR1 as SGHRS and CDR2 as YFSETQ. The germline V and J ends were trimmed by 0 bases and 5 bases, with 8 bases remaining between them.

J is TRBJ2-4 and V is TRBV7-2; D might be TRBD1 or TRBD2, each matching 5 bases. Trimming removed 4 bases from V and 3 bases from J, with 13 bases in between. CDR3 length equals 15 residues. Germline values: CDR1 SGHTA, CDR2 FQGNSA. This CDR3 is CASSSGEGRKNIQYF. For the CDR3, the DNA is TGTGCCAGCAGCTCGGGCGAGGGACGCAAAAACATTCAGTACTTC.

This rearrangement joins TRBV6-5 to TRBJ1-1; D remains ambiguous. This CDR3 comprises 14 residues. CDR1 and CDR2 from the germline V gene are MNHEY and SVGAGI. Trimming cost V 2 bases and J 1 base, with 8 bases left between them. CDR3 loop: CASSYLTSNTEAFF. The CDR3 bases are TGTGCCAGCAGTTACCTTACATCGAACACTGAAGCTTTCTTT.

This chain uses TRBV7-3 with TRBJ2-1; the D gene is possibly TRBD2 (7 bases). The CDR3 contains 15 residues. V dropped 4 bases and J dropped 8 bases, with 18 bases sitting between them. Germline assignment: CDR1 SGHTA and CDR2 FQGTGA. The CDR3 sequence: CASSSVVAGAHEQFF. In DNA form, the CDR3 reads TGTGCCAGCAGCTCCGTGGTTGCGGGGGCCCATGAGCAGTTCTTC.

J is TRBJ1-1 and V is TRBV6-5, with TRBD1 matching 12 bases. CDR1 is MNHEY and CDR2 is SVGAGI in the germline V gene. Trimming removed 6 bases from V and 5 bases from J; junction bases left unmatched: 7. This CDR3 has 15 residues. The CDR3 reads CASSLWGQGATEAFF. The CDR3 region has the DNA TGTGCCAGCAGCCTCTGGGGACAGGGGGCGACTGAAGCTTTCTTT.

The J gene is TRBJ2-1, the V gene TRBV5-1, with 8 bases aligning to TRBD2. CDR1 SGHRS and CDR2 YFSETQ come from the germline V gene. V dropped 4 bases and J dropped 6; count of bases not matched to a gene: 3. The CDR3 has 13 amino acids. DNA for the CDR3: TGCGCCAGCAGCCCGCTAGCGGGCAATGAGCAGTTCTTC. This sequence encodes CASSPLAGNEQFF.

This clone was observed a handful of times. The chain joins TRBV29-1 to TRBJ1-1; no clear D. The V end was cut by 4 bases, the J end by 5 bases, with 11 bases between. The CDR3 extends over 12 amino acids. Germline lookup yields CDR1 SQVTM and CDR2 ANQGSEA. The CDR3 bases are TGCAGCGTTGTCCGGGGTGGGACTGAAGCTTTCTTT. Its protein product is CSVVRGGTEAFF.

The chain carries TRBV10-2 and TRBJ2-2; TRBD2 might be the D (6 bases). The CDR3 covers 14 residues. Deletions cut 8 bases from V and 0 bases from J, with 10 bases between. CDR1 WSHSY and CDR2 SAAADI come from the germline V gene. The CDR3 DNA sequence: TGCGCCAGCTTTAGGGACTCGAACACCGGGGAGCTGTTTTTT. It is translated as CASFRDSNTGELFF.

The chain carries TRBV30 and TRBJ2-1, with TRBD1 matching 7 bases. Trimming removed 0 bases from V and 8 bases from J; junction bases left unmatched: 4. The germline CDR1 and CDR2 sequences are GTSNPN and SVGIG (reference sequence). This CDR3 spans 13 amino acids. The CDR3 DNA reads as TGTGCCTGGAGTGTCAAAGGGGGCTATGAGCAGTTCTTC. Its protein product is CAWSVKGGYEQFF.

The chain has TRBV5-1 and TRBJ1-4; 7 bases match TRBD1. The V and J ends lost 5 bases and 7 bases, in that order; junction bases with no gene match: 8. Germline CDR1 reads SGHRS; CDR2 reads YFSETQ. This CDR3 is 14 amino acids long. CDR3 DNA: TGCGCCAGCAGTCTGACAGGGCCCGGTGAAAAACTGTTTTTT. Translating gives CASSLTGPGEKLFF.

The genes are TRBV28 and TRBJ1-4; no reliable D call. Looked up from germline, CDR1 is MDHEN and CDR2 is SYDVKM. This CDR3 is 14 amino acids long. Trimming removed 8 bases from V and 0 bases from J, with 10 bases in between. CDR3 nucleotide sequence: TGTGCCAGCGGATCCGGGACAACTAATGAAAAACTGTTTTTT. Translating gives CASGSGTTNEKLFF.

The chain is built from TRBV7-8 and TRBJ2-1, with D possibly being TRBD1 (6 bases). This CDR3 spans 15 amino acids. The V and J ends lost 3 bases and 3 bases respectively, with 12 bases between them. The germline V gene has CDR1 SGHVS and CDR2 FQNEAQ. The CDR3, as DNA: TGTGCCAGCAGCTTTTTCTCAGGGGACTACAATGAGCAGTTCTTC. As protein: CASSFFSGDYNEQFF.

The gene calls are TRBV10-2 and TRBJ2-7, with D possibly being TRBD2 (6 bases). V was cut by 2 bases and J by 5 bases, with 16 bases left in between. This CDR3 is built from 15 residues. In germline, CDR1 is WSHSY, CDR2 SAAADI. CDR3 in amino acids: CASSEVGWGEDEQYF. The CDR3 region has the DNA TGCGCCAGCAGTGAGGTGGGGTGGGGGGAGGACGAGCAGTACTTC.

Of note for this clone: This specimen includes other DNA sequences encoding the same CDR3. The chain combines TRBV7-2 with TRBJ1-1; D remains ambiguous. V lost 2 bases and J lost 1, with 8 bases in between. The CDR3 length is 14 residues. Germline V gene lookup returns CDR1 SGHTA and CDR2 FQGNSA. For the CDR3, the DNA is TGTGCCAGCAGCTTATATTCGGCGAACACTGAAGCTTTCTTT. Translating it yields CASSLYSANTEAFF.

Points on this clone: This specimen includes other DNA sequences encoding the same CDR3. The CDR3 sequence: CASSIGQGYGYTF. CDR3 in DNA: TGCGCCAGCAGCATAGGACAAGGCTATGGCTACACCTTC. V gene TRBV5-1 combines with J gene TRBJ1-2; perhaps TRBD1 as D (5 bases). Germline CDR1 is SGHRS and CDR2 is YFSETQ. The CDR3 consists of 13 residues. Trimming left V 4 bases short and J 4 bases short, with 11 bases between.

The chain couples TRBV5-1 to TRBJ1-1; the D gene is possibly TRBD1 (5 bases). CDR1 is SGHRS, CDR2 YFSETQ, per germline. This CDR3 region has 15 residues. The V end lost 0 bases, the J end lost 0 bases, and 9 bases lay between the germline ends. CDR3 nucleotides: TGCGCCAGCAGCTTGGCCGAGACAGTGAACACTGAAGCTTTCTTT. Its protein is CASSLAETVNTEAFF.

The DNA for the CDR3 is TGCGCCAGCAGCCAAAATCAGGGGGTTTCACCCCTCCACTTT. This codes for CASSQNQGVSPLHF. The rearrangement uses TRBV4-3 and TRBJ1-6, with 7 positions matching TRBD1. V shed 2 bases, J shed 9 bases, and the junction held 4 bases outside the gene matches. Germline V CDR1 and CDR2: LGHNA, YSLEER. The CDR3 runs 14 residues.

J is TRBJ2-7 and V is TRBV10-3; 7 bases fit TRBD2. The germline V gene encodes CDR1 ENHRY and CDR2 SYGVKD. The CDR3 extends over 14 amino acids. The V and J ends lost 3 bases and 0 bases, in that order; junction bases with no gene match: 2. CDR3 nucleotides: TGTGCCATCAGTGACGGACTAGTCTCCTACGAGCAGTACTTC. This sequence encodes CAISDGLVSYEQYF.

The V and J genes are TRBV29-1 and TRBJ1-1; D perhaps matches TRBD1 (6 bases). CDR3 size: 12 residues. The germline CDR1 and CDR2 sequences are SQVTM and ANQGSEA. In DNA, the CDR3 is TGCGTGACAGGTGGTCCGAACACTGAAGCTTTCTTT. Its translation: CVTGGPNTEAFF.

V is TRBV5-4 and J is TRBJ2-5, with 10 nucleotides matching TRBD2. The germline gives CDR1 SGHNT, CDR2 YYREEE (reference sequence). V lost 1 base to trimming and J lost 7 bases; unmatched junction nucleotides: 7. This CDR3 has 15 amino acids. The CDR3 DNA is TGTGCCAGCAGCTTGCCAGCGGGGGGGCCGGGGACCCAGTACTTC. It translates to CASSLPAGGPGTQYF.

The chain uses TRBV5-4 and TRBJ1-6, with D tentatively TRBD1 (6 bases). V was clipped by 0 bases and J by 11 bases, with 12 bases between them. The CDR3 has 14 residues. Germline V CDR1 and CDR2: SGHNT, YYREEE (reference sequence). The CDR3 is CASSLEGGVPPLHF. The CDR3 nucleotides are TGTGCCAGCAGCTTGGAGGGGGGAGTTCCACCCCTCCACTTT.